These T cell receptor beta chains were read from a single sample in a study of T-cell reconstitution after alpha-beta-depleted transplantation in children. Via MiXCR, TCRdb re-called the PCR reads, giving one row per CDR3 protein. The data show 440,000 or so distinct CDR3 sequences, about 40% seen once. The sequenced sample was PBMCs, obtained before TCRalphabeta/CD19-depleted stem cell transplant. All receptors come from a girl aged 2 to 9 with aplastic anemia, due to receive a stem cell transplant. CDR3s include the opening cysteine and the closing phenylalanine or tryptophan. D genes are given only for firm matches. Expanded clones get a size class; other rows say once, few or many, or leave the size out.

V	D	J	size	DNA	CDR3
TRBV7-3	-	TRBJ2-3	-	TGTGCCAGCAGTTCCAGCGGAGGCACAGATACGCAGTATTTT	CASSSSGGTDTQYF
TRBV10-3	-	TRBJ1-2	-	TGTGCCATCAGTGAGTCGAACCTTGGTCCCCGAGGAGGCTACACCTTC	CAISESNLGPRGGYTF
TRBV4-2	TRBD2	TRBJ2-1	many	TGTGCCAGCAGCCCTCGAAAACAGCGGGAGGGCGAGCAGTTCTTC	CASSPRKQREGEQFF
TRBV7-2	-	TRBJ2-7	few	TGTGCCAGCAGCGATTCAGGGTCCAGCTCCTACGAGCAGTACTTC	CASSDSGSSSYEQYF
TRBV5-1	TRBD1	TRBJ1-2	-	TGCGCCAGCAGCACGGGACAGAACTATGGCTACACCTTC	CASSTGQNYGYTF
TRBV6-6	-	TRBJ2-7	once	TGTGCCAGCAGTTCGACTATCTACGAGCAGTACTTC	CASSSTIYEQYF
TRBV5-1	TRBD2	TRBJ2-3	-	TGCGCCAGCAGCTTGGAACCCGGGGGGGCCGGGTTGGATACGCAGTATTTT	CASSLEPGGAGLDTQYF
TRBV5-1	TRBD1	TRBJ1-1	-	TGCGCCAGCAGCAAACCAAGACCAGGGGGCGCGAACACTGAAGCTTTCTTT	CASSKPRPGGANTEAFF
TRBV10-2	-	TRBJ1-1	-	TGCGCCAGCGGACAGATGAACACTGAAGCTTTCTTT	CASGQMNTEAFF
TRBV20-1	TRBD2	TRBJ2-3	few	TGCAGTGCTAGCGGCGGGGGGGCCGAGGAAGATACGCAGTATTTT	CSASGGGAEEDTQYF
TRBV5-1	-	TRBJ2-1	many	TGCGCCAGCTTTAGGGACCCAAACTCCTACAATGAGCAGTTCTTC	CASFRDPNSYNEQFF
TRBV20-1	TRBD1	TRBJ2-5	-	TGCAGTGCTCGCTCTCCCAGGGGGCGCGGAGAGACCCAGTACTTC	CSARSPRGRGETQYF
TRBV20-1	-	TRBJ2-4	-	TGCAGTGCTATTGGCCTAGCCAAAAACATTCAGTGCTTC	CSAIGLAKNIQCF
TRBV12-3/TRBV12-4	TRBD2	TRBJ2-7	few	TGTGCCAGCACCCGGGGACTAGCGGGAGGGCCGAGCTACGAGCAGTACTTC	CASTRGLAGGPSYEQYF
TRBV12-3/TRBV12-4	-	TRBJ1-3	few	TGTGCCAGCAGTTTGGGCAGGTTTACGAACACCATATATTTT	CASSLGRFTNTIYF
TRBV29-1	-	TRBJ2-1	few	TGCAGCGTTGAGGGTAGGGGTGAGCAGTTCTTC	CSVEGRGEQFF
TRBV29-1	-	TRBJ1-2	once	TGCAGCGTTGGTGGGCCAGGGGATGACTATGGCTACACCTTC	CSVGGPGDDYGYTF
TRBV20-1	-	TRBJ2-7	many	TGCAGTGCTCCGGGACGGTCTTCCTACGAGCAGTACTTC	CSAPGRSSYEQYF
TRBV20-1	-	TRBJ2-1	many	TGCAGTGCCAGCTCTAGGGCCTATCTTAATGAGCAGTTCTTC	CSASSRAYLNEQFF
TRBV5-1	TRBD2	TRBJ2-3	-	TGCGCCAGCAGCCCTGGAGCGGGATCACCGCTCACAGATACGCAGTGTTTT	CASSPGAGSPLTDTQCF
TRBV7-9	-	TRBJ2-1	few	TGTGCCAGCAGCTTAATGGAAGGCATACCGTTCTTC	CASSLMEGIPFF
TRBV18	-	TRBJ1-1	-	TGTGCCAGCTCACCTGGGGACTTGAACACTGAAGCTTTCTTT	CASSPGDLNTEAFF
TRBV20-1	TRBD1	TRBJ2-2	-	TGCAGTGCTCTCGACAGGGTCACCGGGGAGCTGTTTTTT	CSALDRVTGELFF
TRBV7-2	TRBD1	TRBJ2-2	few	TGTGCCAGCAGCTTGGGACAGGATTTTTTCACCGGGGAGCTGTTTTTT	CASSLGQDFFTGELFF
TRBV10-3	TRBD1	TRBJ1-5	-	TGTGCCATCGCCCGGACAGGGACCAATCAGCCCCAGCATTTT	CAIARTGTNQPQHF
TRBV5-1	TRBD1	TRBJ1-1	few	TGCGCCAGCAGCTCGGCACCGGGACAGCGAACCTCTGAAGCTTTCTTT	CASSSAPGQRTSEAFF
TRBV28	TRBD1	TRBJ1-1	many	TGTGCCAGCAGACGACGACCAGGACAGGGAGTAGTGAACACTGAAGCTTTCTTT	CASRRRPGQGVVNTEAFF
TRBV24-1	TRBD2	TRBJ2-1	-	TGTGCCACCAGTGATCATCTGACTAGCGGGGGGGTGATTGAGCAGTTCTTC	CATSDHLTSGGVIEQFF
TRBV27	-	TRBJ2-6	-	TGTGCCAGCAGTCCCGTAACAGGGTACGGGGCCAACGTCCTGACTTTC	CASSPVTGYGANVLTF
TRBV7-2	-	TRBJ2-1	many	TGTGCCAGCAGCTTCGTCGGGAGCTCCTACAATGAGCAGTTCTTC	CASSFVGSSYNEQFF
TRBV20-1	-	TRBJ1-1	few	TGCAGTGCCCCAGCGGGCGTGAACACTGAAGCTTTCTTT	CSAPAGVNTEAFF
TRBV5-1	TRBD2	TRBJ2-7	-	TGCGCCAGCAGCTCAATTAGCGGGAGCCCTAGCGAGCAGTACTTC	CASSSISGSPSEQYF
TRBV4-2	-	TRBJ1-4	many	TGTGCCAGCAGCCAAGAAAACGTTGGCGAAAAACTGTTTTTT	CASSQENVGEKLFF
TRBV6-1	-	TRBJ2-1	-	TGTGCCAGCACGAACCCCAGCTCCTACAATGAGCAGTTCTTC	CASTNPSSYNEQFF